Presented here are 17 T cell receptor beta chains from one specimen sequenced in a study of T cell responses to AZD1222 COVID-19 vaccine. Sequencing used immunoSEQ multiplex PCR; TCRdb keeps in-frame clones, though not all of them. The sample shows some 150,000 clones, around 89% of them seen only once. This specimen was peripheral blood, taken on day 0 of AZD1222 vaccination. The origin of the receptors is an adult in good health.

The V gene is TRBV5-1, the J gene TRBJ2-2, with D possibly called TRBD1 or TRBD2 (5 bases each). V lost 4 bases, J lost 1 base, and 17 bases lay in between. Germline-derived CDR1 and CDR2 are SGHRS and YFSETQ. This CDR3 comprises 17 residues. In DNA form, the CDR3 reads TGCGCCAGCAGCCCCGGGGCAGGGTTCTTGAACACCGGGGAGCTGTTTTTT. This gives the protein CASSPGAGFLNTGELFF.

This chain connects TRBV10-3 to TRBJ1-2; D is perhaps TRBD1 (5 bases). CDR1 and CDR2 from the germline V gene are ENHRY and SYGVKD. V lost 0 bases and J 3 bases, leaving 8 bases between the germline ends. The CDR3 totals 14 residues. The CDR3 loop is CAISESQGDYGYTF. The CDR3 bases are TGTGCCATCAGTGAGTCGCAGGGCGACTATGGCTACACCTTC.

The rearrangement joins TRBV7-2 to TRBJ1-5; 7 bases map to TRBD1. The CDR3 loop spans 15 amino acids. Germline V gene sequence: CDR1 SGHTA, CDR2 FQGNSA. Unmatched junction bases numbered 6, after V lost 2 bases and J lost 5 bases. The CDR3 nucleotides read TGTGCCAGCAGCTTATCCGGGACAGACTATCAGCCCCAGCATTTT. This translates into CASSLSGTDYQPQHF.

V and J are TRBV30 and TRBJ2-5; D remains unclear. This CDR3 is 14 amino acids long. V was cut by 2 bases and J by 3 bases, with 13 bases left in between. Germline loops: CDR1 GTSNPN, CDR2 SVGIG (reference sequence). This chain's CDR3 is CAWSMVQTKETQYF. In DNA, the CDR3 is TGTGCCTGGAGTATGGTACAGACCAAAGAGACCCAGTACTTC.

The rearrangement joins TRBV6-5 to TRBJ1-2; D possibly corresponds to TRBD1 (5 bases). Looked up from germline, CDR1 is MNHEY and CDR2 is SVGAGI. CDR3 length equals 13 residues. V lost 7 bases and J 5 bases, leaving 14 bases between the germline ends. CDR3 sequence reads: CASIHPGTYGYTF. Here the CDR3 DNA reads TGTGCCAGCATCCATCCGGGGACTTATGGCTACACCTTC.

The chain links TRBV14 to TRBJ2-7; TRBD2 matches 7 bases. The CDR3 spans 13 residues. With 1 base clipped from V and 6 bases from J, the junction kept 3 bases outside the gene matches. Germline V gives CDR1 SGHDN, CDR2 FVKESK. DNA of the CDR3: TGTGCCAGCAGCCAAGTCTGGGGGGGCGAGCAGTACTTC. Amino acids: CASSQVWGGEQYF.

The rearrangement uses TRBV5-8 and TRBJ2-2; possible D gene TRBD2, 6 bases. The CDR3 is 15 residues long. Deletions cut 0 bases from V and 4 bases from J, with 10 bases between. Germline V gene sequence: CDR1 SGHTS, CDR2 YDEGEE. CDR3 nucleotide sequence: TGTGCCAGCAGCTTGGAGATCGGGAGCACCGGGGAGCTGTTTTTT. Its translation is CASSLEIGSTGELFF.

The CDR3 spells CASASALNYGYTF. For the CDR3, the DNA is TGTGCCAGTGCGTCCGCCCTTAACTATGGCTACACCTTC. The chain is built from TRBV28 and TRBJ1-2, with D uncertain. This CDR3 comprises 13 residues. The V end lost 9 bases, the J end lost 1 base, and 12 bases lay between the germline ends. From germline, CDR1 is MDHEN and CDR2 SYDVKM.

V gene TRBV6-2 or TRBV6-3 combines with J gene TRBJ1-2; TRBD1 matches at 10 bases. Per germline, CDR1 MNHEY and CDR2 SVGEGT. CDR3 length: 14 residues. V lost 8 bases, J lost 3 bases, and 6 bases stayed unmatched. CDR3 loop: CASGRTGGDYGYTF. As DNA, the CDR3 is TGTGCCAGCGGCCGGACAGGGGGTGACTATGGCTACACCTTC.

The V gene is TRBV2, the J gene TRBJ1-6, with D unclear. The CDR3 spans 18 residues. Trimming took off 2 bases at V and 2 bases at J, with 16 bases between the two ends. CDR1 and CDR2 from the germline V gene are SNHLY and FYNNEI. CDR3 in DNA: TGTGCCAGCAGTGAAAGGAGGAGGGCTTCGCCCTATAATTCACCCCTCCACTTT. This sequence encodes CASSERRRASPYNSPLHF. Drawing the rest from reference TRBV2 and TRBJ1-6, the complete variable domain is EPEVTQTPSHQVTQMGQEVILRCVPISNHLYFYWYRQILGQKVEFLVSFYNNEISEKSEIFDDQFSVERPDGSNFTLKIRSTKLEDSAMYFCASSERRRASPYNSPLHFGNGTRLTVT.

The V call is TRBV5-1, the J call TRBJ2-2; D is unresolved. The germline V gene encodes CDR1 SGHRS and CDR2 YFSETQ. The CDR3 consists of 14 residues. V was trimmed by 0 bases and J by 7 bases, leaving 10 bases between them. The CDR3 DNA reads TGCGCCAGCAGCTTGGCCGCAGGTAGCGGGGAGCTGTTTTTT. Translation: CASSLAAGSGELFF.

In this sample, this clone turned up a few times. The chain combines TRBV7-3 with TRBJ1-1, with 8 bases fitting TRBD1. V gave up 6 bases and J gave up 7 bases; unmatched junction bases: 10. There are 14 residues in the CDR3. Germline V gene sequence: CDR1 SGHTA, CDR2 FQGTGA. In nucleotides, the CDR3 is TGTGCCAGCAGTGCTGGACAGGGTCAAAGTGAAGCTTTCTTT. It translates to CASSAGQGQSEAFF.

The chain has TRBV28 and TRBJ1-2; D is uncertain. With 4 bases removed from V and 2 bases from J, the gap between germline ends came to 8 bases. The CDR3 consists of 13 residues. The germline CDR1 and CDR2 sequences are MDHEN and SYDVKM. CDR3 region: CASSYGRNYGYTF. DNA for the CDR3: TGTGCCAGCAGTTATGGTAGGAACTATGGCTACACCTTC.

The chain couples TRBV7-2 to TRBJ1-5; possible D gene TRBD1, 5 bases. Germline CDR1 and CDR2: SGHTA and FQGNSA. Trimming took off 1 base at V and 0 bases at J, with 16 bases between the two ends. The length of the CDR3 is 18 residues. This CDR3 reads CASSLGRGETYSNQPQHF. CDR3 nucleotide sequence: TGTGCCAGCAGCTTAGGTAGGGGAGAAACTTATAGCAATCAGCCCCAGCATTTT.

V and J are TRBV29-1 and TRBJ1-2; 8 positions match TRBD1. The length of the CDR3 is 13 residues. Germline CDR1 is SQVTM and CDR2 is ANQGSEA. The ends lost 4 bases at V and 4 bases at J; junction bases unmatched: 5. CDR3 in amino acids: CSVVDRVGYGYTF. The CDR3 DNA follows: TGCAGCGTTGTGGACAGGGTGGGCTATGGCTACACCTTC.

The chain recombines TRBV27 with TRBJ1-1; possible D gene TRBD1, 5 bases. This CDR3 contains 13 residues. CDR1 MNHEY and CDR2 SMNVEV come from the germline V gene (reference sequence). Trimming cost V 10 bases and J 1 base, with 13 bases left between them. CDR3 in amino acids: CATARTGNTEAFF. The CDR3 bases are TGTGCCACCGCCCGAACAGGGAACACTGAAGCTTTCTTT.

This chain links TRBV5-6 with TRBJ1-1; possibly TRBD1 for D (5 bases). CDR1 is SGHDT and CDR2 is YYEEEE in the germline V gene. This CDR3 spans 14 amino acids. V gave up 3 bases and J gave up 1 base, with 10 bases separating them. The CDR3 is CASSYGGPNTEAFF. CDR3 nucleotides: TGTGCCAGCAGCTATGGGGGTCCGAACACTGAAGCTTTCTTT.